This entry is about one TCR beta chain. Its antigen is still unknown. Patients were excluded for uncontrolled infection, other autoimmune disease, pregnancy or lactation. Per germline, CDR1 SGHRS and CDR2 YFSETQ. Trimming took 2 bases from V and 6 from J; bases not matched to a gene: 10. This CDR3 region has 15 residues. These data originate in a study of T cells in Graves' hyperthyroidism and ophthalmopathy. RNA transcripts gave rise to amplified TCR beta CDR3 regions. The TCR CDR3 was amplified in a first-round RT-PCR using the HTBI primer set. TCRdb processed the multiplex PCR reads anew with MiXCR; each CDR3 protein has one entry. Of roughly 500,000 distinct CDR3 sequences in the sample, 46% are singletons; the top ten hold around 20%. Whole-study results and caveats: The blood repertoire included most of the expanded thyroid clonotypes above 0.001. The authors' 13 V-J model separated ophthalmopathy from stable hyperthyroidism. Ophthalmopathy was predicted by the model a median of approximately 6 months ahead of onset.

The clonotype was recovered from an adult woman with Graves' disease, either hyperthyroidism or ophthalmopathy (not recorded which). The sample was peripheral blood or thyroid tissue (not recorded which). The J gene is TRBJ2-7, the V gene TRBV5-1; 8 bases are a match to TRBD2. The CDR3 is CASSFLAGSLSEQYF. The CDR3 DNA reads TGCGCCAGCAGCTTCTTAGCGGGAAGTTTAAGCGAGCAGTACTTC.